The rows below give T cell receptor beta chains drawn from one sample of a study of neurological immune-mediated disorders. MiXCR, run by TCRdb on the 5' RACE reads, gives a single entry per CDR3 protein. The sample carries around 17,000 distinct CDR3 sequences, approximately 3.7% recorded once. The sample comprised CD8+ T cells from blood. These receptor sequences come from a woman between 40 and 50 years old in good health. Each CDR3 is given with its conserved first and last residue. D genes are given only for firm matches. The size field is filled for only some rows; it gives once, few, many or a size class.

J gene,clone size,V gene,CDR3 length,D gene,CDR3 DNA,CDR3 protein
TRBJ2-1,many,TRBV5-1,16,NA,TGCGCCAGCAGCTTGGCCGTGAGGGGGGACTACAATGAGCAGTTCTTC,CASSLAVRGDYNEQFF
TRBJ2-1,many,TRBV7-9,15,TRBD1,TGTGCCAGCAGCTCTTGGACAGGCTCAGTCAATGAGCAGTTCTTC,CASSSWTGSVNEQFF
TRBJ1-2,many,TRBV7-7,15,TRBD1,TGTGCCAGCAGCTTAAGTCAGGGGGCTGTCTATGGCTACACCTTC,CASSLSQGAVYGYTF
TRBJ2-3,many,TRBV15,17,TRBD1,TGTGCCACCAGCAGTATTAGCCAGGGGGCGATTACAGATACGCAGTATTTT,CATSSISQGAITDTQYF
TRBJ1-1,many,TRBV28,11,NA,TGTGCCAGCAGCTGGGGCGTTGAAGCTTTCTTT,CASSWGVEAFF
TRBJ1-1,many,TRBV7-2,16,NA,TGTGCCAGCAGCTTAACGTCTAACAGGTTGAACACTGAAGCTTTCTTT,CASSLTSNRLNTEAFF
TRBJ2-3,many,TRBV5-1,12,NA,TGCGCCAGCAGCTTATCTCGAGATACGCAGTATTTT,CASSLSRDTQYF
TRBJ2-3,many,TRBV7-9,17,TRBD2,TGTGCCAGCAGCCACGGGACTAGCGGGAGGCACCTAGGGACGCAGTATTTT,CASSHGTSGRHLGTQYF
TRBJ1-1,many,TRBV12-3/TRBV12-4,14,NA,TGTGCCAGCAGGGGGGGACGGAAGAACACTGAAGCTTTCTTT,CASRGGRKNTEAFF
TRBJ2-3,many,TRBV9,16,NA,TGTGCCAGCAGCGTAGCCTCGGGAACGCTCACAGATACGCAGTATTTT,CASSVASGTLTDTQYF
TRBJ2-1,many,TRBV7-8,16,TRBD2,TGTGCCAGCAGCTTAGGGGGACTAGCGGACTACAATGAGCAGTTCTTC,CASSLGGLADYNEQFF
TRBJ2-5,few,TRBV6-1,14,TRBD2,TGTGCCAGCAGTGGCGGGAGGGCCCGGGAGACCCAGTACTTC,CASSGGRARETQYF
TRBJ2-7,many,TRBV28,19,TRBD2,TGTGCCAGCAGTTTAAAAGGCGGCGATGCGGGAGGCCTATCCTACGAGCAGTACTTC,CASSLKGGDAGGLSYEQYF
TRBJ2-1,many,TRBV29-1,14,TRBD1,TGCAGCGTTGAAGTGGGACAGGGGTGGAATGAGCAGTTCTTC,CSVEVGQGWNEQFF
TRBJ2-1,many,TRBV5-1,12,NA,TGCGCCAGCGTTGCGGGGAACAATGAGCAGTTCTTC,CASVAGNNEQFF
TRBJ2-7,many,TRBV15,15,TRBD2,TGTGCCACCAGCATCCTAGGGACTAGCGGATACGAGCAGTACTTC,CATSILGTSGYEQYF
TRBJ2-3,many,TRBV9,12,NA,TGTGCCAGCAGCGGACGCACAGATACGCAGTATTTT,CASSGRTDTQYF
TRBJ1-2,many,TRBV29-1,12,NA,TGCAGCGCCCTAATGGGGGCGGGTGGCTACACCTTC,CSALMGAGGYTF
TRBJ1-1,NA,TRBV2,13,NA,TGTGCCAGCACCGAGGGGGGGAACACTGAAGCTTTCTTT,CASTEGGNTEAFF
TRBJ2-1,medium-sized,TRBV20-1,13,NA,TGCAGTGCTACGGAGCTAGAGACCAATGAGCAGTTCTTC,CSATELETNEQFF
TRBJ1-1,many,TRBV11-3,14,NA,TGTGCCAGCAGCTTAGACCTCGGAGCGTATGAAGCTTTCTTT,CASSLDLGAYEAFF
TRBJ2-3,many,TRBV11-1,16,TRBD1,TGTGCCAGCAGCTTAGCCAGGGGGCGATCGGGGGATACGCAGTATTTT,CASSLARGRSGDTQYF
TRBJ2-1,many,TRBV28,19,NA,TGTGCCAGCAGTTCACGCTCTTTAAATAGGGACTTCTCCGACAATGAGCAGTTCTTC,CASSSRSLNRDFSDNEQFF
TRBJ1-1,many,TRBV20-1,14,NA,TGCAGTGCTAGACCCTCAGAAACTTACACTGAAGCTTTCTTT,CSARPSETYTEAFF
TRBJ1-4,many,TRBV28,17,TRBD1,TGTGCCAGCAGTTTAAGTTCGGGACAGGCAACTAATGAAAAACTGTTTTTT,CASSLSSGQATNEKLFF
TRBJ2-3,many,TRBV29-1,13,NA,TGCAGCGTTGAAAAGGGCTTGGCACGTACGCAGTATTTT,CSVEKGLARTQYF
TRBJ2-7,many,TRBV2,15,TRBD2,TGTGCCAGCACCGAACTGGGGGGGTCCCCAGGCGAGCAGTACTTC,CASTELGGSPGEQYF
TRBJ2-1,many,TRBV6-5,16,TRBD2,TGTGCCAGCAGTTACTCGAAATTTAGCGGGAGGGGTGAGCAGTTCTTC,CASSYSKFSGRGEQFF
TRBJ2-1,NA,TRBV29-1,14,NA,TGCAGCGTCCCCGTCCCGGGTACCTACAATGAGCAGTTCTTC,CSVPVPGTYNEQFF
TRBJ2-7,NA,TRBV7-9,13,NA,TGTGCCAGCAATTACCCAGGGTATTACGAGCAGTACTTC,CASNYPGYYEQYF
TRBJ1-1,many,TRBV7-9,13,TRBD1,TGTGCCAGCAGCTCGGACAGGGCCCAAGAAGCTTTCTTT,CASSSDRAQEAFF
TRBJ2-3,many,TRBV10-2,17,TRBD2,TGCGCCAGCAGTGGGATTCCGGGACTACATAGCGAAGATACGCAGTATTTT,CASSGIPGLHSEDTQYF
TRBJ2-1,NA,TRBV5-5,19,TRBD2,TGTGCCAGCAGTCCCTGGCTGAGCGGGAGGGCCCTTTTCTCCAATGAGCAGTTCTTC,CASSPWLSGRALFSNEQFF
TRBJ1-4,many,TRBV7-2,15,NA,TGTGCCAGCAGCTTAGGGGAGGCAAGGGGGGAAAAACTGTTTTTT,CASSLGEARGEKLFF
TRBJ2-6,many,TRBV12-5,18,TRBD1,TGTGCTAGTGGCCGACCTCGAGACAGGGGCCCTGGGGCCAACGTCCTGACTTTC,CASGRPRDRGPGANVLTF
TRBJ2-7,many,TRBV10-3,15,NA,TGTGCCATCAGCCCGGTAGCTTTCAGAATCTACGAGCAGTACTTC,CAISPVAFRIYEQYF
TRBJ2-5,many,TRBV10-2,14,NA,TGCGCCAGCAGTGAGTCGGGATGGGGGGAGACCCAGTACTTC,CASSESGWGETQYF
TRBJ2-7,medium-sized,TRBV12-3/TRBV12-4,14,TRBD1,TGTGCCAGCAGCTACCTAGGACAGGGAAGCGAGCAGTACTTC,CASSYLGQGSEQYF
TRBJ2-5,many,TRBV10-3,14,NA,TGTGCCATCAGTGGGAAAGGGGGGCGAGAGACCCAGTACTTC,CAISGKGGRETQYF
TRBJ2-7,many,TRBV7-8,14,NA,TGTGCCGTAACCCCGGAGGTGAATACCTACGAGCAGTACTTC,CAVTPEVNTYEQYF
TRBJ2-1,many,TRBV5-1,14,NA,TGCGCCAGCAGCCTCGGGCAGGGGTTCAATGAGCAGTTCTTC,CASSLGQGFNEQFF
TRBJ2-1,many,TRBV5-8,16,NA,TGTGCCAGCAGCTTCGAAGGTACGAGCTCCTACAATGAGCAGTTCTTC,CASSFEGTSSYNEQFF